The sample holds a few counts of the clone carrying this TCR beta chain. Its antigen remains unknown. TCRdb re-derived calls from the 5' RACE reads in MiXCR, one entry per CDR3 protein. Of about 120,000 distinct CDR3 sequences listed, 3% to 3.5% were seen once; the top ten hold over 1%. The data stem from a study of neurological immune-mediated disorders. General study findings and limits: The multiple sclerosis repertoire cluster lacked an association with any feature, whether clinical or MRI.

The study built unsorted libraries from 2 million PBMCs kept at -80 C. The sequence derives from a young woman with multiple sclerosis. Sequencing was performed on PBMCs.

CDR3: CASSVQGENNEQFF. The CDR3, as DNA: TGTGCCAGCAGCGTTCAGGGGGAGAACAATGAGCAGTTCTTC. The gene calls are TRBV9 and TRBJ2-1, with 7 positions matching TRBD1. Germline CDR1 SGDLS, CDR2 YYNGEE. The CDR3 sequence is 14 residues long. V gave up 2 bases and J gave up 5 bases; unmatched junction bases: 4.